This T cell receptor beta chain was recorded in a study of CD8 T cells in Susac syndrome. A note on this clonotype: Its antigen remains unknown.

V lost 2 bases and J lost 0, with 8 bases in between. CDR3 length: 15 amino acids. From germline, CDR1 is MNHNS and CDR2 SASEGT. Negative isolation was used for CD8+ and CD4+ T cells, and FACS enrichment was applied to TEMRA cells. General study findings and limits: The relatively small number of individuals in the TCR sequencing and HLA analysis was acknowledged by the study.

Reverse transcription of 0.5 to 1 ug RNA used random hexamers. TCR beta CDR3 was amplified by immunoSEQ covering 54 Vbeta and 13 Jbeta. A single record per CDR3 protein comes from TCRdb applying MiXCR to the immunoSEQ multiplex PCR reads. This table has some 120,000 distinct CDR3 sequences, over 90% appearing once. Input material: CD8+ T cells from PBMCs. The rearrangement links TRBV6-1 to TRBJ2-4; the D is unclear. This sequence originates from a human donor with multiple sclerosis. CDR3 sequence reads: CASSEPRLAKNIQYF. CDR3 DNA sequence: TGTGCCAGCAGTGAACCCAGGCTAGCCAAAAACATTCAGTACTTC.